The T cell receptor (beta chain) under discussion was sequenced for a study of tumor and adjacent non-tumor tissue in lung cancer. Study-level information: The patients, 9 to 11 men and 5 women, were about 30 to 85 with stage I to III disease. Overall study findings and caveats: Higher tumor TCR diversity was associated with shorter survival.

This clonotype was found a few times. As yet, its antigen is unknown. This sample's RNA came from whole unsorted tissue. Three rounds of nested PCR, following a modified ARM-PCR protocol, produced the TCRbeta library. A single record per CDR3 protein comes from TCRdb applying MiXCR to the multiplex PCR reads. Altogether 91,000 or so distinct CDR3 sequences are present, approximately 70% being singletons, with the ten largest covering about a sixth. The sequenced sample was lung tumor tissue. The clonotype comes from a man aged 55-75 years with non-small cell lung cancer.

The CDR3 is CASSLGTSGGSQETQYF. As DNA, the CDR3 is TGTGCCAGCAGCTTAGGGACTAGCGGGGGGTCTCAAGAGACCCAGTACTTC. The chain combines TRBV11-2 with TRBJ2-5, with 14 bases lining up with TRBD2. This CDR3 spans 17 amino acids. Germline values: CDR1 SGHAT, CDR2 FQNNGV. V dropped 1 base and J dropped 2; count of bases not matched to a gene: 3.